This record concerns one T cell receptor beta chain sequence. Its antigen is as yet unknown. The data belong to a study of OX40 agonist ivuxolimab in advanced cancers. Study background: In this cohort, patients received ivuxolimab, an agonistic anti-OX40 (CD134) antibody. The dose-escalation cohort had hepatocellular carcinoma, melanoma, renal cell or head and neck cancer. The study's findings and limits: Near-lowest levels of clonal expansion characterized partial responders at 0.1-3.0 mg/kg.

Sequencing was performed with immunoSEQ multiplex PCR; in TCRdb, only in-frame clones are kept and a portion is missing. Of more than 25,000 clones listed, around 88% are singletons. Germline CDR1 reads SNHLY; CDR2 reads FYNNEI. The germline V and J ends were trimmed by 1 base and 5 bases, with 11 bases remaining between them. The CDR3 has 14 residues. The genes are TRBV2 and TRBJ2-5; a weak D match, TRBD2 (5 bases). The clonotype comes from an adult with an advanced solid tumor such as melanoma, head and neck, liver or kidney cancer. Here the sequenced sample was CD4+ or CD8+ T cells sorted from blood, taken in a trial of the OX40 agonist ivuxolimab. CDR3 DNA sequence: TGTGCCAGCAGTGAAGTAGGAACGGGGGAGACCCAGTACTTC. Its protein product is CASSEVGTGETQYF.